This T cell receptor (beta chain) was documented in a study of blood T cell repertoires in COVID-19 (dated by TCRdb to about 2020). At the level of the whole study: Collaborator samples came from the United States, Italy and Spain and covered acute and convalescent phases of COVID-19. The samples were drawn from two sources: the first 160 participants of the ongoing ImmuneRACE study, and 950 to 1,500 subjects contributed by 6 global collaborators. The repertoires were released in a freely available public database intended as a resource for research on the immune response to SARS-CoV-2. The material from the prospective study consisted of cDNA or gDNA derived from T cells, B-cell-depleted T cells, or PBMCs. A de-identified subject ID, COVID-19 status, age in years and sex were almost always included in the sample metadata. Subjects who had been exposed to COVID-19, were actively infected with it, or had recovered from it provided the deeply sampled blood TCRbeta repertoires that made up the dataset. Where available, HLA class I and class II types were taken from metadata supplied by the sample provider and were not determined by assay-based typing.

Collaborating institutions collected whole blood in K2EDTA tubes following their own protocols. For TCRbeta analysis, collaborator samples were shipped as frozen whole blood, as isolated PBMCs, or as DNA extracted from either sample type. Note on this clone: The clone's antigen remains unknown. Per-base quality was not reported, and no clone a single base away is much larger than it.

Study-wide findings and limitations: The quantity of clinical and demographic metadata differed by source and by participant and was supplied without curation.

From the germline V gene, CDR1 is SGHAT and CDR2 is FQNNGV. Taken from cysteine to phenylalanine, the CDR3 has 17 residues. Only the CDR3 portion is preserved as DNA: 51 bases, with reading frame beginning at the first base. The junction shows trimming of 1 base on V and 0 bases on J, plus 13 bases between the germline ends. TCRbeta CDR3 regions were amplified from genomic DNA using the immunoSEQ Assay, a bias-controlled multiplex PCR. As for how the authors treated the data: The number of nucleated cells in each sample was estimated by amplification of reference gene primers within the assay. To quantify the absolute abundance of each unique TCRbeta CDR3 rearrangement, sequence reads were collapsed and filtered. For each sample, productive Simpson clonality was calculated as the square root of Simpson's diversity index across productive rearrangements. TCRdb carries this immuneACCESS record with in-frame sequences only. Its versions omit some clonotypes, under half of them owing to an unresolved V gene in the studies checked, with the rest unexplained. V and J calls and clone size are those listed in that table; D and trimming were worked out from the DNA. This sample gives about 80,000 clones in total; about four fifths of them show up just once. The ten biggest clones cover under 45% of the sample.

The chain is made from TRBV11-2 and TRBJ2-1; TRBD2 is perhaps the D gene, given 5 matching bases. Sequenced: peripheral blood. This clonotype was sampled from a woman aged 70-85 years with acute or convalescent COVID-19. The DNA sequence is as follows: TGTGCCAGCAGCTTAGTGGTGCGGGCCGGCTCCTACAATGAGCAGTTCTTC. Its amino acids are CASSLVVRAGSYNEQFF.